A selection of T cell receptor beta chains follows, all from one sample in a study of synovial regulatory T cells in juvenile arthritis. The repertoire was sequenced with immunoSEQ multiplex PCR; TCRdb's copy has only in-frame clones and lacks some. The sample spans about 10,000 clones; the ten largest clones claim less than 1%. Specimen: Treg cells from blood. The receptor source for this set is a donor between 2 and 29 years old with juvenile idiopathic arthritis. Both conserved end residues are part of each CDR3.

J	V	CDR3
TRBJ2-7	TRBV27	CASSYHAASYEQYF
TRBJ1-4	TRBV7-9	CASTFAEGYNEKLFF
TRBJ1-2	TRBV19	CASSIELRSYGYTF
TRBJ1-2	TRBV7-2	CASSGWTGGGYTF
TRBJ1-5	TRBV10-3	CAIGSDRDQPQHF
TRBJ1-1	TRBV5-1	CASSLTQVGTEAFF
TRBJ1-5	TRBV6-5	CASRSSGLSNQPQHF
TRBJ2-4	TRBV19	CASSKVRDSRLGAF
TRBJ1-5	TRBV5-1	CASSLGDRGDQPQHF
TRBJ2-7	TRBV23-1	CASSCRVAGRYEQYF
TRBJ1-1	TRBV19	CASRWGNTEAFF
TRBJ1-2	TRBV28	CASSLGSSYGYTF
TRBJ1-2	TRBV6-5	CASSEGSGGYTF
TRBJ2-1	TRBV6-6	CASSYVGVSNEQFF
TRBJ2-5	TRBV7-9	CASNRDRAGGLVFQETQYF
TRBJ1-3	TRBV5-4	CASSLDWGSGNTIYF
TRBJ1-1	TRBV27	CASSMPSLPNTEAFF
TRBJ2-5	TRBV18	CASSPTLLPQETQYF
TRBJ2-7	TRBV25-1	CASSEYKGPYEQYF
TRBJ2-3	TRBV4-1	CASRQRGSGYTDTQYF
TRBJ1-5	TRBV5-4	CASSRDRGQPQHF
TRBJ2-6	TRBV18	CASSSWISGANVLTF